Listed here are 22 T cell receptor beta chains from one sample, sequenced in a study of blood T cells in healthy people across ages (dated by TCRdb to between 2015 and 2016). The library was made by 5' RACE. Sequencing was performed on an Illumina HiSeq 2500. A second PCR of roughly 7 to 11 cycles was performed with a sample-barcoded 5' primer and a J-beta primer mix. In TCRdb, the public reads were trimmed at Q25 with fastp and aligned with MiXCR, with productive beta chains retained. Each entry is one CDR3 protein sequence, shown with its most common DNA and genes. The sample table records 540,000 or so distinct CDR3 sequences; approximately 25% of these occur just once. The ten largest clones add up to just under 9% of the sample. The same sample was also studied in work on T cells of mothers and their children.

The sequenced material came from blood. The receptors originated from a boy between 10 and 17 years old in good health.

This chain joins TRBV4-3 and TRBJ2-1, with unresolved D. CDR3 length equals 14 residues. The germline V gene has CDR1 LGHNA and CDR2 YSLEER. Deletions cut 0 bases from V and 8 bases from J, with 11 bases between. Here the CDR3 DNA reads TGCGCCAGCAGCCAAGAATACCCTTTCCATGAGCAGTTCTTC. It yields the protein CASSQEYPFHEQFF.

CDR3 nucleotide sequence: TGTGCCAGCAGTTCCGATGGGACTAGCGGGCGTTTCTCCTACGAGCAGTACTTC. The encoded protein is CASSSDGTSGRFSYEQYF. The V call is TRBV6-5, the J call TRBJ2-7, with 12 bases lining up with TRBD2. CDR3 length: 18 residues. V dropped 4 bases and J dropped 0; count of bases not matched to a gene: 10. CDR1 and CDR2 from the germline V gene are MNHEY and SVGAGI.

This clonotype was seen a handful of times. The gene calls are TRBV7-6 and TRBJ2-5; 10 nucleotides agree with TRBD2. Judging by the DNA end, TRBJ2-1 fits better; the J call may be wrong. Germline-derived CDR1 and CDR2 are SGHVS and FNYEAQ. The length of the CDR3 is 16 residues. CDR3 nucleotides: TGTGCCAGCAGCTTAGAGGCTAGCGGGGGTCTCAATGAGCAGTTCTTC. The encoded protein is CASSLEASGGLNEQFF.

The V gene is TRBV11-2, the J gene TRBJ2-5; D is undetermined. Between the trimmed V and J ends, which lost 0 bases and 3 bases, there was a span of 11 bases. The CDR3 has 15 residues. Germline loops: CDR1 SGHAT, CDR2 FQNNGV. The CDR3 nucleotides read TGTGCCAGCAGCTTAGAGCTCTCTAGTAAAGAGACCCAGTACTTC. This encodes CASSLELSSKETQYF.

This clonotype was observed a handful of times. The chain recombines TRBV7-2 with TRBJ2-4, with a tentative D call TRBD1 (5 bases). The CDR3 is made up of 20 amino acids. Trimming took off 5 bases at V and 0 bases at J, with 26 bases between the two ends. The germline V gene encodes CDR1 SGHTA and CDR2 FQGNSA. The CDR3 spells CASSPRALLRTSIAKNIQYF. CDR3 coding DNA: TGTGCCAGCAGCCCACGCGCCTTATTGAGGACAAGCATAGCCAAAAACATTCAGTACTTC.

V gene TRBV10-3 combines with J gene TRBJ2-7; D not certain. The CDR3 contains 12 residues. Trimming took 10 bases from V and 3 from J, leaving 13 bases between them. Per germline, CDR1 ENHRY and CDR2 SYGVKD. Here the CDR3 reads CATSSQGYEQYF. The CDR3 DNA reads TGTGCCACATCAAGCCAAGGCTACGAGCAGTACTTC.

This clonotype occurred once. This rearrangement joins TRBV20-1 to TRBJ2-7; 7 bases match TRBD2. The germline gives CDR1 DFQATT, CDR2 SNEGSKA (reference sequence). The CDR3 spans 14 residues. V shed 5 bases, J shed 0 bases, and the junction held 7 bases outside the gene matches. DNA of the CDR3: TGCAGTGCTGAGACGGGAGGCCCCTCCTACGAGCAGTACGTC. It codes for CSAETGGPSYEQYV.

The DNA of the CDR3 is TGTGCCAGCAGCTTAGGGGACAGGGGCACGTTGAACACTGAAGCTTTCTTT. Encoded protein: CASSLGDRGTLNTEAFF. This sequence joins TRBV7-6 and TRBJ1-1, with 10 positions matching TRBD1. With 1 base clipped from V and 0 bases from J, the junction kept 5 bases outside the gene matches. Germline V gene sequence: CDR1 SGHVS, CDR2 FNYEAQ. This CDR3 is 17 amino acids long.

The gene calls are TRBV6-1 and TRBJ2-1; the match to TRBD1 covers 8 bases. Per the germline V gene, CDR1 is MNHNS and CDR2 is SASEGT. Trimming removed 5 bases from V and 0 bases from J; junction bases left unmatched: 15. This CDR3 has 19 residues. This CDR3 is CASSPLGIGQGFSYNEQFF. CDR3 sequence (DNA): TGTGCCAGCAGTCCCTTGGGGATTGGACAGGGCTTCTCCTACAATGAGCAGTTCTTC.

This clonotype was observed a handful of times. The CDR3 does not end in the conserved phenylalanine or tryptophan, so this is likely a read error. J is TRBJ2-1 and V is TRBV5-1; D is ambiguous. CDR3 size: 17 residues. Germline CDR1 is SGHRS and CDR2 is YFSETQ. This chain's CDR3 is CASSLMSPASSYNGQFL. In DNA, the CDR3 is TGCGCCAGCAGCTTGATGTCCCCCGCTAGTTCCTACAATGGGCAGTTCCTC.

Only a few counts were recorded for this clonotype. V usage is TRBV24-1 and J usage is TRBJ2-6; D remains unclear. Germline assignment: CDR1 KGHDR and CDR2 SFDVKD. The CDR3 contains 16 residues. V was shortened by 4 bases and J by 2 bases, with 11 bases between the two germline ends. The CDR3 is CATSDPFGAGANVLTF. As DNA, the CDR3 is TGTGCCACCAGTGACCCCTTTGGGGCTGGGGCCAACGTCCTGACTTTC.

The chain has TRBV12-3 or TRBV12-4 and TRBJ2-6; the D is unclear. The ends were cut back, 1 base at V and 0 bases at J, with 4 bases in the middle. The CDR3 runs to 15 residues. The CDR3, as DNA: TGTGCCAGCAGTTTAGGGTACTCTGGGGCCAACGTCCTGACTTTC. Protein sequence: CASSLGYSGANVLTF.

This clonotype has only a few counts. J is TRBJ1-2 and V is TRBV6-6; D is possibly TRBD1 (5 bases). The CDR3 runs 14 residues. V dropped 0 bases and J dropped 7 bases, with 12 bases sitting between them. Germline loops: CDR1 MNHNY, CDR2 SVGAGI (reference sequence). CDR3 DNA sequence: TGTGCCAGCAGTTACTCGGTTGGGGACCGTGGCTACACCTTC. Its protein is CASSYSVGDRGYTF.

The J gene is TRBJ2-7, the V gene TRBV6-5; TRBD2 agrees at 8 bases. The V gene's germline CDR1 is MNHEY and CDR2 SVGAGI. The ends lost 3 bases at V and 0 bases at J; junction bases unmatched: 4. The CDR3 has 15 amino acids. For the CDR3, the DNA is TGTGCCAGCAGTTATGTGACTAGCGACTCCTACGAGCAGTACTTC. Protein: CASSYVTSDSYEQYF.

The chain carries TRBV12-3 or TRBV12-4 and TRBJ1-1, with D possibly TRBD1 on 5 matching bases. The CDR3 has 13 residues. V shed 3 bases and J shed 5 bases, with 10 bases lying between them. CDR3 sequence reads: CASSFRRGTEAFF. In nucleotides, the CDR3 is TGTGCCAGCAGTTTTCGGAGGGGTACTGAAGCTTTCTTT.

The genes are TRBV14 and TRBJ2-3, with a weak D call TRBD2 (6 bases). The CDR3 is made up of 15 amino acids. CDR1 is SGHDN and CDR2 is FVKESK in the germline V gene. V was pared by 0 bases and J by 0 bases, with 7 bases between. Here the CDR3 reads CASSQEDYSTDTQYF. CDR3 DNA sequence: TGTGCCAGCAGCCAAGAGGACTATAGCACAGATACGCAGTATTTT.

The chain uses TRBV28 and TRBJ2-7, with 7 positions matching TRBD2. This CDR3 has 14 amino acids. Trimming took 5 bases from V and 4 from J; bases not matched to a gene: 8. The germline V gene encodes CDR1 MDHEN and CDR2 SYDVKM. Here the CDR3 reads CASSSGTEFYEQYF. CDR3 DNA: TGTGCCAGCAGTAGCGGGACGGAATTTTACGAGCAGTACTTC.

The chain links TRBV12-3 or TRBV12-4 to TRBJ2-3, with 9 positions matching TRBD2. V dropped 10 bases and J dropped 2; count of bases not matched to a gene: 4. The CDR3 length is 13 residues. The CDR3 loop reads CATLAGVTDTQYF. CDR3 nucleotides: TGTGCCACCTTAGCGGGGGTCACAGATACGCAGTATTTT.

This clonotype was seen only a few times. The chain employs TRBV28 and TRBJ2-7; 9 bases agree with TRBD1. The CDR3 consists of 15 residues. Germline-derived CDR1 and CDR2 are MDHEN and SYDVKM. J gave up 6 bases and V 3 bases, and 9 bases lay outside the gene matches. The CDR3 region has the DNA TGTGCCAGCAGTTTCCCCGGGACAGGGAACCCCGAGCAGTACTTC. Protein product: CASSFPGTGNPEQYF.

The chain links TRBV20-1 to TRBJ2-7; 10 bases agree with TRBD2. Per the germline V gene, CDR1 is DFQATT and CDR2 is SNEGSKA (reference sequence). This CDR3 is 14 amino acids long. The ends lost 1 base at V and 5 bases at J; junction bases unmatched: 5. CDR3 nucleotides: TGCAGTGCTAGAGCTAGCGGGAGACCCCACGAGCAGTACTTC. Translating gives CSARASGRPHEQYF.

The chain carries TRBV7-3 and TRBJ2-7; 8 bases are shared with TRBD1. CDR1 is SGHTA and CDR2 is FQGTGA in the germline V gene. The CDR3 runs to 13 residues. V was pared by 4 bases and J by 5 bases, with 4 bases of the junction left unmatched. The CDR3 bases are TGTGCCAGCAGCTCGGCAGGGGGCAACGAGCAGTACTTC. This gives the protein CASSSAGGNEQYF.

Concerning this clonotype itself: An end of the junction differs from the germline gene, which may be a read error. J is TRBJ2-4 and V is TRBV7-7, with 8 bases identical to TRBD2. The CDR3 runs to 15 residues. Per germline, CDR1 SSHAT and CDR2 FNYEAQ (reference sequence). In DNA, the CDR3 is TGTGCTAGCAGCGCGGGACTAGTTTCTTCCTCCAAGCAGTACTTC. It translates to CASSAGLVSSSKQYF.